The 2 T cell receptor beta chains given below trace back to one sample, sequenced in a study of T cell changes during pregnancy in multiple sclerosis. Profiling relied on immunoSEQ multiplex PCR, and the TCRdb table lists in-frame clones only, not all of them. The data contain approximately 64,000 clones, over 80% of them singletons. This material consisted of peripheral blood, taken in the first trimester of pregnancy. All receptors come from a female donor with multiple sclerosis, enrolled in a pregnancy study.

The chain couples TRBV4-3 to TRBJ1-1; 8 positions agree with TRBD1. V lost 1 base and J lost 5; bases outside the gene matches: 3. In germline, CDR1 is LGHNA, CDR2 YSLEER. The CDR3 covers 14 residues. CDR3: CASSQGQGATEAFF. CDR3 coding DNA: TGCGCCAGCAGCCAAGGTCAGGGGGCTACTGAAGCTTTCTTT.

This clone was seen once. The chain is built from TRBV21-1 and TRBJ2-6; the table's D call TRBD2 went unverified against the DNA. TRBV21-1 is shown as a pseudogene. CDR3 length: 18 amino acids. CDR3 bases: TGTGCCAGCAGCAAAGGGGGGGGCGGTAGCTCTGGGGCCAACGTCCTGACTTTC. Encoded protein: CASSKGGGGSSGANVLTF.